The 12 T cell receptor beta chains below were found in one sample sequenced in a study of cytomegalovirus exposure and HLA in healthy donors. Researchers ran the PCR with 60 Vbeta and 13 Jbeta primers. Libraries were prepared by immunoSEQ multiplex PCR; TCRdb keeps only in-frame clonotypes and omits some of them. This sample has about 120,000 clones, with around 70% found just once. The specimen was PBMCs. These TCRs come from a woman aged 18-29 years in good health and CMV-seronegative.

This rearrangement joins TRBV29-1 to TRBJ2-7, with 9 bases that match TRBD1. Germline values: CDR1 SQVTM, CDR2 ANQGSEA. V shed 2 bases, J shed 3 bases, and the junction held 5 bases outside the gene matches. This CDR3 is 14 amino acids long. The DNA for the CDR3 is TGCAGCGTTGAACCAGGGACAGGGAACTACGAGCAGTACTTC. Amino acids: CSVEPGTGNYEQYF.

The sample holds a few counts of this clone. The chain carries TRBV6-6 and TRBJ1-6, with a weak D call TRBD1 (5 bases). CDR3 size: 15 residues. Deletions cut 2 bases from V and 6 bases from J, with 11 bases between. Germline values: CDR1 MNHNY, CDR2 SVGAGI (reference sequence). The CDR3 region is CASSYLQQVNSPLHF. CDR3 nucleotide sequence: TGTGCCAGCAGTTACCTTCAACAGGTTAATTCACCCCTCCACTTT.

The rearrangement links TRBV11-1 to TRBJ2-7, with TRBD2 as a possible D gene (6 bases). V was pared by 5 bases and J by 6 bases, with 14 bases between. Germline V gives CDR1 SGHAT, CDR2 FQDESV (reference sequence). This CDR3 is built from 13 residues. The CDR3: CASSPGLGFEQYF. The CDR3 DNA sequence: TGTGCCAGCAGCCCGGGACTTGGTTTCGAGCAGTACTTC. Filled out from reference TRBV11-1 and TRBJ2-7, the complete variable domain reads EAEVAQSPRYKITEKSQAVAFWCDPISGHATLYWYRQILGQGPELLVQFQDESVVDDSQLPKDRFSAERLKGVDSTLKIQPAELGDSAMYLCASSPGLGFEQYFGPGTRLTVT.

The gene calls are TRBV27 and TRBJ1-2, with D possibly TRBD1 on 5 matching bases. The CDR3 consists of 17 residues. Germline CDR1 and CDR2: MNHEY and SMNVEV (reference sequence). V gave up 0 bases and J gave up 2 bases, with 16 bases separating them. The CDR3 sequence: CASSLSIAGQRNYGYTF. The CDR3 DNA reads TGTGCCAGCAGTTTATCGATCGCTGGACAAAGAAACTATGGCTACACCTTC.

The rearrangement links TRBV10-3 to TRBJ1-6; 8 nucleotides match TRBD1. The germline CDR1 and CDR2 sequences are ENHRY and SYGVKD. The length of the CDR3 is 14 residues. The V segment lost 11 bases and the J segment 6 bases; nucleotides outside the gene matches: 9. The CDR3 bases are TGTGCCTCTACCGACAGGGGTGGTAATTCACCCCTCCACTTT. Its translation is CASTDRGGNSPLHF.

This clone was detected once. CDR3 coding DNA: TGTGCCTGGCGGACACCGAACACCGGGGAGCTGTTTTTT. It translates to CAWRTPNTGELFF. The rearrangement links TRBV30 to TRBJ2-2; tentatively, D is TRBD1 (5 bases). Germline V gene data show CDR1 as GTSNPN and CDR2 as SVGIG (reference sequence). CDR3 size: 13 residues. V was shortened by 5 bases and J by 0 bases, with 7 bases between the two germline ends.

This chain links TRBV4-1 with TRBJ1-1, with TRBD1 matching over 9 bases. J was trimmed by 0 bases and V by 4 bases; bases with no gene match: 15. The CDR3 spans 19 residues. Looked up from germline, CDR1 is MGHRA and CDR2 is YSYEKL. CDR3 coding DNA: TGCGCCAGCAGCCCAAGGCCCAGGACAGGGGTGGGGATGAACACTGAAGCTTTCTTT. Protein sequence: CASSPRPRTGVGMNTEAFF.

V gene TRBV28 combines with J gene TRBJ1-5; no reliable D call. The germline gives CDR1 MDHEN, CDR2 SYDVKM. The CDR3 is 13 residues long. Trimming stripped 6 bases from V and 3 bases from J, with 9 bases between. The CDR3 sequence is CASRRTFNQPQHF. CDR3 coding DNA: TGTGCCAGCAGGAGAACCTTCAATCAGCCCCAGCATTTT.

The chain is built from TRBV23-1 and TRBJ1-5, with TRBD1 as a possible D gene (5 bases). TRBV23-1 counts as an open reading frame of uncertain function. V was clipped by 2 bases and J by 4 bases, with 18 bases between them. The CDR3 totals 17 residues. CDR3 sequence reads: CASSQPLRTQENQPQHF. In nucleotides, the CDR3 is TGCGCCAGCAGTCAACCCCTCAGGACACAGGAGAATCAGCCCCAGCATTTT.

This chain joins TRBV27 and TRBJ2-1; D may be TRBD1 (6 bases). This CDR3 comprises 14 residues. From germline, CDR1 is MNHEY and CDR2 SMNVEV (reference sequence). The germline V and J ends were trimmed by 3 bases and 4 bases, with 10 bases remaining between them. CDR3 region: CASSFSRGYNEQFF. CDR3 sequence (DNA): TGTGCCAGCAGTTTCTCCAGGGGTTACAATGAGCAGTTCTTC.

The chain combines TRBV6-1 with TRBJ1-6; 9 bases align to TRBD1. The germline V gene has CDR1 MNHNS and CDR2 SASEGT. The CDR3 extends over 16 amino acids. V was clipped by 4 bases and J by 11 bases; unmatched bases: 12. The CDR3 DNA sequence: TGTGCCAGCAGTGGGGGCGGAACAGGGGGCCTACCACCCCTCCACTTT. Amino acids: CASSGGGTGGLPPLHF.

The J gene is TRBJ1-1, the V gene TRBV5-4; TRBD1 matches at 8 bases. With V trimmed by 0 bases and J by 3 bases, 7 bases remained unmatched. This CDR3 spans 16 amino acids. Germline V lookup: CDR1 SGHNT, CDR2 YYREEE (reference sequence). CDR3 DNA: TGTGCCAGCAGCTTGGAACCGACAGGGGTAGACACTGAAGCTTTCTTT. This sequence encodes CASSLEPTGVDTEAFF. The full variable domain, its missing parts supplied by reference TRBV5-4 and TRBJ1-1, is ETGVTQSPTHLIKTRGQQVTLRCSSQSGHNTVSWYQQALGQGPQFIFQYYREEENGRGNFPPRFSGLQFPNYSSELNVNALELDDSALYLCASSLEPTGVDTEAFFGQGTRLTVV.